These 7 T cell receptor beta chains were sequenced from one sample in a study of lymphopenia after photon versus proton radiotherapy. Some clones are missing from TCRdb's copy, which holds only in-frame ones; the method was immunoSEQ multiplex PCR. The table records 25,000 to 40,000 clones, roughly 84% of them present only once. Sequences were derived from peripheral blood, sampled from a patient treated with proton-based radiotherapy. These receptors came from an older woman with pancreatic cancer.

The CDR3: CASSLYSPVLGTATYEQYF. In DNA form, the CDR3 reads TGCGCCAGCAGCTTGTACTCCCCGGTGCTCGGGACGGCCACCTACGAGCAGTACTTC. V gene TRBV5-1 combines with J gene TRBJ2-7, with D perhaps TRBD1 or TRBD2 (5 bases each). The CDR3 is 19 amino acids. Germline CDR1 is SGHRS and CDR2 is YFSETQ. V lost 1 base and J lost 2, with 25 bases in between.

V is TRBV19 and J is TRBJ2-5, with 11 bases fitting TRBD2. V shed 3 bases and J 7 bases; nucleotides not matched to a gene: 7. The CDR3 contains 15 residues. Germline V CDR1 and CDR2: LNHDA, SQIVND (reference sequence). The CDR3 bases are TGTGCCAGTAGTATGGAGACTAGCGGGATTGGGACCCAGTACTTC. It is translated as CASSMETSGIGTQYF. Looking up the rest from reference TRBV19 and TRBJ2-5 gives the full variable domain: DGGITQSPKYLFRKEGQNVTLSCEQNLNHDAMYWYRQDPGQGLRLIYYSQIVNDFQKGDIAEGYSVSREKKESFPLTVTSAQKNPTAFYLCASSMETSGIGTQYFGPGTRLLVL.

J is TRBJ1-2 and V is TRBV10-2; no firm D call. The length of the CDR3 is 14 residues. The germline V gene has CDR1 WSHSY and CDR2 SAAADI. Between the trimmed V and J ends, which lost 4 bases and 0 bases, there was a span of 9 bases. CDR3 bases: TGCGCCAGCAGTGCAGGCGCAGCTAACTATGGCTACACCTTC. Its translation: CASSAGAANYGYTF.

V is TRBV5-6 and J is TRBJ2-1; no reliable D call. V was pared by 1 base and J by 6 bases, with 2 bases between. Germline V gives CDR1 SGHDT, CDR2 YYEEEE. The CDR3 covers 11 residues. The CDR3 is CASSLFNEQFF. The CDR3 bases are TGTGCCAGCAGCTTGTTCAATGAGCAGTTCTTC.

This sequence joins TRBV14 and TRBJ1-1; D is unresolved. The CDR3 has 13 amino acids. The ends were cut back, 4 bases at V and 10 bases at J, with 16 bases in the middle. Germline CDR1 is SGHDN and CDR2 is FVKESK. This chain's CDR3 is CASSRYGEVLAFF. The CDR3 nucleotides are TGTGCCAGCAGCCGGTACGGGGAGGTTTTAGCTTTCTTT.

V usage is TRBV7-9 and J usage is TRBJ2-7, with TRBD2 identical over 9 bases. The J segment lost 3 bases and the V segment lost 8 bases, leaving 5 bases of the junction unmatched. The CDR3 has 13 amino acids. Germline CDR1 reads SEHNR; CDR2 reads FQNEAQ (reference sequence). The CDR3 spells CASSSSGDYEQYF. DNA for the CDR3: TGTGCCAGCTCGTCTAGCGGGGACTACGAGCAGTACTTC. Complete variable domain (other parts from reference TRBV7-9 and TRBJ2-7): DTGVSQNPRHKITKRGQNVTFRCDPISEHNRLYWYRQTLGQGPEFLTYFQNEAQLEKSRLLSDRFSAERPKGSFSTLEIQRTEQGDSAMYLCASSSSGDYEQYFGPGTRLTVT.

This chain uses TRBV19 with TRBJ2-4, with D unclear. Per germline, CDR1 LNHDA and CDR2 SQIVND (reference sequence). The CDR3 runs to 11 residues. V shed 3 bases and J shed 7 bases, with 4 bases lying between them. Written as DNA, the CDR3 is TGTGCCAGTAGTATTCGTAACATTCAGTACTTC. The encoded protein is CASSIRNIQYF.